The 27 T cell receptor beta chains below all came from one sample that was sequenced in a study of T cell responses to AZD1222 COVID-19 vaccine. TCRdb's copy holds only in-frame clones and misses some; the assay was immunoSEQ multiplex PCR. The sample includes 150,000 to 200,000 clones, 92% of them seen just once. The specimen comprised peripheral blood, sampled 28 days after the second AZD1222 dose. These receptor sequences come from an adult who received the AZD1222 COVID-19 vaccine.

This chain connects TRBV5-6 to TRBJ2-7; 8 nucleotides agree with TRBD1. In germline, CDR1 is SGHDT, CDR2 YYEEEE. The CDR3 is 16 amino acids. Trimming cost V 4 bases and J 0 bases; bases outside gene matches: 9. In DNA form, the CDR3 reads TGTGCCAGCAGCACCAGGACAGGGCAAATCTCCTACGAGCAGTACTTC. Translated, it gives CASSTRTGQISYEQYF.

The chain has TRBV29-1 and TRBJ2-2; a possible D gene is TRBD1 (5 bases). The CDR3 length is 13 residues. V lost 3 bases to trimming and J lost 7 bases, with 12 bases between them. The germline gives CDR1 SQVTM, CDR2 ANQGSEA. The CDR3 sequence: CSVDRESGGELFF. The CDR3 coding sequence is TGCAGCGTTGACAGGGAATCGGGCGGGGAGCTGTTTTTT.

CDR3 residues: CASSYESHEKLFF. The CDR3 nucleotides are TGTGCCAGCAGTTACGAGTCCCATGAAAAACTGTTTTTT. The chain is built from TRBV6-2 or TRBV6-3 and TRBJ1-4; D gene unclear. This CDR3 is built from 13 residues. V lost 2 bases and J lost 6, with 7 bases in between. Per germline, CDR1 MNHEY and CDR2 SVGEGT.

The chain uses TRBV5-1 and TRBJ2-3; D unclear. V was pared by 7 bases and J by 0 bases, with 15 bases between. CDR1 is SGHRS, CDR2 YFSETQ, per germline. CDR3 length equals 15 residues. Here the CDR3 DNA reads TGCGCCAGCCACCTGGATGGGTCGAGCACAGATACGCAGTATTTT. It specifies CASHLDGSSTDTQYF.

This chain joins TRBV18 and TRBJ1-1; 8 positions agree with TRBD1. CDR1 is KGHSH and CDR2 is LQKENI in the germline V gene. This CDR3 comprises 14 residues. V lost 5 bases and J lost 6; bases outside the gene matches: 8. The chain's CDR3 is CASSSDRVTAEAFF. The CDR3 bases are TGTGCCAGCTCATCGGACAGGGTGACTGCTGAAGCTTTCTTT.

The chain couples TRBV9 to TRBJ1-3; D ambiguous. The CDR3 is 14 residues long. Trimming removed 0 bases at V and 3 bases at J, with 7 bases between. Looked up from germline, CDR1 is SGDLS and CDR2 is YYNGEE. The CDR3 DNA is TGTGCCAGCAGCGTAGGCACAGATGGAAACACCATATATTTT. This gives the protein CASSVGTDGNTIYF.

V gene TRBV7-8 combines with J gene TRBJ2-2, with D perhaps matching TRBD2 (5 bases). The V gene lost 2 bases and the J gene lost 1 base, with 8 bases spanning the gap. This CDR3 region has 15 residues. Germline CDR1 reads SGHVS; CDR2 reads FQNEAQ. The CDR3 sequence is CASSLLRVNTGELFF. The CDR3 DNA reads as TGTGCCAGCAGCTTATTGCGGGTGAACACCGGGGAGCTGTTTTTT.

The gene calls are TRBV28 and TRBJ1-4; no clear D gene. Per the germline V gene, CDR1 is MDHEN and CDR2 is SYDVKM. This CDR3 has 15 residues. Between the trimmed V and J ends, which lost 1 base and 7 bases, there was a span of 13 bases. CDR3 DNA: TGTGCCAGCAGTTTATTGGAAGGTTTGGGTGAAAAACTGTTTTTT. Amino acids: CASSLLEGLGEKLFF.

In this sample, this clone turned up once. CDR3 bases: TGTGCCAGCAGCTTAATTGGGCCGACTGAAGCTTTCTTT. Amino acids: CASSLIGPTEAFF. The chain combines TRBV7-9 with TRBJ1-1; D is undetermined. V dropped 2 bases and J dropped 5 bases, with 9 bases sitting between them. This CDR3 has 13 residues. The germline gives CDR1 SEHNR, CDR2 FQNEAQ (reference sequence).

This chain joins TRBV15 and TRBJ2-7, with TRBD2 as a possible D gene (6 bases). Germline V CDR1 and CDR2: LNHNV, YYDKDF (reference sequence). Between the trimmed V and J ends, which lost 8 bases and 7 bases, there was a span of 18 bases. The CDR3 has 13 residues. The CDR3 coding sequence is TGTGCCACCCGCGGCAGAGAGGGGAGGGAGCAGTACTTC. Translation gives CATRGREGREQYF. The whole variable domain, filled in from reference TRBV15 and TRBJ2-7, reads DAMVIQNPRYQVTQFGKPVTLSCSQTLNHNVMYWYQQKSSQAPKLLFHYYDKDFNNEADTPDNFQSRRPNTSFCFLDIRSPGLGDTAMYLCATRGREGREQYFGPGTRLTVT.

This clone occurred a few times. V usage is TRBV4-1 and J usage is TRBJ2-2, with D perhaps matching TRBD1 (6 bases). The CDR3 contains 15 residues. From germline, CDR1 is MGHRA and CDR2 YSYEKL. V lost 3 bases, J lost 2 bases, and 10 bases lay in between. The CDR3: CASSQGHTNTGELFF. CDR3 bases: TGCGCCAGCAGCCAGGGACATACTAACACCGGGGAGCTGTTTTTT.

The chain carries TRBV19 and TRBJ1-1; no firm D call. Trimming left V 5 bases short and J 2 bases short, with 6 bases between. This CDR3 has 12 residues. Germline V gene data show CDR1 as LNHDA and CDR2 as SQIVND (reference sequence). CDR3 sequence: CASSPGNTEAFF. CDR3 sequence (DNA): TGTGCCAGTAGTCCGGGAAACACTGAAGCTTTCTTT.

The V call is TRBV7-8, the J call TRBJ2-6; no clear D gene. V gave up 6 bases and J gave up 2 bases, with 20 bases separating them. Germline lookup yields CDR1 SGHVS and CDR2 FQNEAQ. This CDR3 is 18 amino acids long. The CDR3 nucleotides are TGTGCCAGCAGTCTTTCCCGGGCCAACCCCACTGGGGCCAACGTCCTGACTTTC. Protein: CASSLSRANPTGANVLTF.

This clone was found once. V usage is TRBV10-3 and J usage is TRBJ1-1, with a possible D match to TRBD1 (5 bases). The CDR3 runs 14 residues. Looked up from germline, CDR1 is ENHRY and CDR2 is SYGVKD. V was clipped by 3 bases and J by 1 base, with 9 bases between them. DNA of the CDR3: TGTGCCATCAGTGACCCGGACAAGAACACTGAAGCTTTCTTT. Its protein is CAISDPDKNTEAFF.

The chain combines TRBV2 with TRBJ2-1; D call uncertain. This CDR3 is 13 amino acids long. V was shortened by 11 bases and J by 0 bases, with 11 bases between the two germline ends. Germline lookup yields CDR1 SNHLY and CDR2 FYNNEI. CDR3 DNA sequence: TGTGCCGCTCAAGTCTCCTCCTACAATGAGCAGTTCTTC. It codes for CAAQVSSYNEQFF.

The chain couples TRBV6-5 to TRBJ1-5; no reliable D call. Per germline, CDR1 MNHEY and CDR2 SVGAGI. Trimming took 8 bases from V and 2 from J, leaving 16 bases between them. The CDR3 consists of 15 residues. CDR3 amino acids: CASELKGWGNQPQHF. Written as DNA, the CDR3 is TGTGCCAGCGAGCTGAAGGGATGGGGCAATCAGCCCCAGCATTTT.

The chain employs TRBV7-9 and TRBJ2-6; D is perhaps TRBD1 or TRBD2 (5 bases each). The CDR3 has 16 residues. V lost 5 bases and J lost 3, with 14 bases in between. Germline V gene data show CDR1 as SEHNR and CDR2 as FQNEAQ (reference sequence). The CDR3 bases are TGTGCCAGCAGCCCATCCGGGACGGGTGGGGCCAACGTCCTGACTTTC. Protein sequence: CASSPSGTGGANVLTF.

This rearrangement joins TRBV19 to TRBJ2-7; possible D gene TRBD1, 7 bases. From germline, CDR1 is LNHDA and CDR2 SQIVND (reference sequence). This CDR3 is 14 amino acids long. Trimming removed 7 bases at V and 5 bases at J, with 18 bases between. Written as DNA, the CDR3 is TGTGCCAGTACCCAGGGGGGAGTCTCTCACGAGCAGTACTTC. It codes for CASTQGGVSHEQYF.

V and J are TRBV20-1 and TRBJ1-1; TRBD1 agrees at 8 bases. V shed 3 bases and J 1 base; nucleotides not matched to a gene: 4. The CDR3 runs to 14 residues. Germline V gives CDR1 DFQATT, CDR2 SNEGSKA (reference sequence). The CDR3 DNA reads as TGCAGTGCTAGTGACGACAGGGGGAACACTGAAGCTTTCTTT. Translation: CSASDDRGNTEAFF.

Only one count was recorded for this clone. The chain is built from TRBV3-1 (or the pseudogene TRBV3-2) and TRBJ1-1, with unresolved D. The ends were cut back, 2 bases at V and 2 bases at J, with 9 bases in the middle. The CDR3 contains 14 residues. Germline CDR1 LGHDT, CDR2 YNNKEL (reference sequence). CDR3 sequence: CASSQIGSNTEAFF. For the CDR3, the DNA is TGTGCCAGCAGCCAAATCGGTTCAAACACTGAAGCTTTCTTT.

The chain combines TRBV9 with TRBJ2-1; 15 bases are shared with TRBD2. CDR1 and CDR2 (germline): SGDLS, YYNGEE. The ends lost 4 bases at V and 7 bases at J; junction bases unmatched: 9. CDR3 length: 17 residues. In nucleotides, the CDR3 is TGTGCCAGCAGCTCCCGGACTAGCGGGGGGGCCCTGAATGAGCAGTTCTTC. Translated: CASSSRTSGGALNEQFF.

Only a few counts were recorded for this clone. This rearrangement joins TRBV14 to TRBJ2-3; D unresolved. Germline V lookup: CDR1 SGHDN, CDR2 FVKESK. V was pared by 2 bases and J by 6 bases, with 9 bases between. The CDR3 consists of 13 residues. The CDR3 region is CASSQSGPDTQYF. Written as DNA, the CDR3 is TGTGCCAGCAGCCAATCCGGGCCGGATACGCAGTATTTT.

This chain uses TRBV9 with TRBJ2-3; 12 bases align to TRBD2. This CDR3 is built from 15 residues. Losses at the gene ends were 4 bases for V and 5 bases for J; bases not matched to a gene: 5. CDR1 is SGDLS, CDR2 YYNGEE, per germline. CDR3 nucleotides: TGTGCCAGCAGCACGACTAGCGGGGGCGAAGATACGCAGTATTTT. It encodes CASSTTSGGEDTQYF.

The chain combines TRBV9 with TRBJ2-3; D ambiguous. In germline, CDR1 is SGDLS, CDR2 YYNGEE. CDR3 length equals 14 residues. Trimming removed 0 bases from V and 5 bases from J, with 10 bases in between. The CDR3 nucleotides read TGTGCCAGCAGCGTAGTCGAGCATCAAGATACGCAGTATTTT. Amino acids: CASSVVEHQDTQYF.

The CDR3: CASSHGQSNQPQHF. The CDR3 DNA reads TGTGCCAGCAGCCACGGACAGAGCAATCAGCCCCAGCATTTT. The rearrangement links TRBV7-9 to TRBJ1-5; D is perhaps TRBD1 (6 bases). Between the trimmed V and J ends, which lost 5 bases and 1 base, there was a span of 9 bases. Germline values: CDR1 SEHNR, CDR2 FQNEAQ (reference sequence). The CDR3 covers 14 residues.

The V call is TRBV7-9, the J call TRBJ1-2, with TRBD1 matching 9 bases. The length of the CDR3 is 17 residues. V gave up 2 bases and J gave up 8 bases; unmatched junction bases: 15. CDR1 SEHNR and CDR2 FQNEAQ come from the germline V gene (reference sequence). The CDR3 loop reads CASSLRGGTGSPRGYTF. DNA of the CDR3: TGTGCCAGCAGCTTACGTGGGGGGACAGGGTCCCCTAGGGGCTACACCTTC.

The chain is built from TRBV29-1 and TRBJ1-2; D is unresolved. The V gene lost 3 bases and the J gene lost 4 bases, with 6 bases spanning the gap. The CDR3 contains 11 residues. Looked up from germline, CDR1 is SQVTM and CDR2 is ANQGSEA. CDR3 loop: CSVDVLYGYTF. Written as DNA, the CDR3 is TGCAGCGTTGACGTCCTCTATGGCTACACCTTC.